This T cell receptor (beta chain) originates from a study of cytomegalovirus exposure and HLA in healthy donors. The study's findings and limits: Earlier analysis yielded a pattern in which most TCR beta V segments were productive about 90% or about 30% of the time. The study found most TCR sequences rare, yet found some public TCRs in many donors. A few CMV-associated chains were confirmed in vitro to be specific for CMV antigens.

V lost 2 bases and J lost 4, with 11 bases in between. Germline V gene sequence: CDR1 SNHLY, CDR2 FYNNEI. The CDR3 totals 14 residues. Only a few counts were recorded for this clone. Its target is unknown. The PCR ran on 60 Vbeta and 13 Jbeta primers. Profiling relied on immunoSEQ multiplex PCR, and the TCRdb table lists in-frame clones only, not all of them. The table records more than 150,000 clones, 75% to 85% of them present only once. The sequence derives from a man aged 18 to 29 in good health and CMV-seronegative. Sequenced sample: PBMCs. This chain uses TRBV2 with TRBJ2-5, with a weak D call TRBD2 (6 bases). CDR3 amino acids: CASSERRRGETQYF. Here the CDR3 DNA reads TGTGCCAGCAGTGAAAGGCGGAGGGGAGAGACCCAGTACTTC.